This is a list of T cell receptor beta chains from one sample in a study of shared clonotypes between healthy human individuals. The assay was immunoSEQ multiplex PCR, and TCRdb's table has in-frame clones only and misses some. The sample lists about 610,000 clones; roughly 97% were seen once. Sequenced material: naive CD4+ T cells sorted from blood. Receptors were obtained from a woman between 25 and 40 years old in good health. Each CDR3 is given with its conserved first and last residue. The D gene is left open where the match is weak. Size tells how often a clone was seen (once, few, many) or the class of an expanded clone, and some rows leave it out.

j_call d_call clone_size v_call cdr3_nt cdr3_aa
TRBJ2-7 TRBD1 . TRBV28 TGTGCCAGCAGACCGGACAGGGGGTTCGTCTACGAGCAGTACTTC CASRPDRGFVYEQYF
TRBJ2-7 TRBD1 . TRBV27 TGTGCCAGCAGTAAACAGGGGGCCCCCTACGAGCAGTACTTC CASSKQGAPYEQYF
TRBJ1-1 . . TRBV5-1 TGCGCCAGCAGCTTGGGGAGGCAAAACACTGAAGCTTTCTTT CASSLGRQNTEAFF
TRBJ2-5 . . TRBV18 TGTGCCAGCTCAGCAGGGGTTGGAGAGACCCAGTACTTC CASSAGVGETQYF
TRBJ2-6 . . TRBV6-6 TGTGCCAGCAGCGCGATGGGTGGGGCCAACGTCCTGACTTTC CASSAMGGANVLTF
TRBJ2-7 . . TRBV11-2 TGTGCCAGCAGCAAACCAGGGTCCTACGAGCAGTACTTC CASSKPGSYEQYF
TRBJ2-7 TRBD2 . TRBV5-1 TGCGCCAGCAGCGGACAAACTAGCGGGAAGACCTACGAGCAGTACTTC CASSGQTSGKTYEQYF
TRBJ2-2 . . TRBV27 TGTGCCAGCAGTTACACTGGCCCTCTCATCCTAAGGGCCGGGGAGCTGTTTTTT CASSYTGPLILRAGELFF
TRBJ2-1 . few TRBV2 TGTGCCAAGGGGGGGGTCTATGAGCAGTTCTTC CAKGGVYEQFF
TRBJ2-5 TRBD2 . TRBV30 TGTGCCTGGAGGAGACAAGCGGGAAGGGAGACCCAGTACTTC CAWRRQAGRETQYF
TRBJ2-3 . once TRBV19 TGTGCCAGTAGTAAAGGGGGTCAGGGGCGGGCAGATACGCAGTATTTT CASSKGGQGRADTQYF
TRBJ2-1 TRBD2 . TRBV27 TGTGCCAGCAGTTTAGTAGGACTAGCGGAGAACAATGAGCAGTTCTTC CASSLVGLAENNEQFF
TRBJ2-7 TRBD1 . TRBV15 TGTGCCACCAGCAGGGACAGGGTTCGACACGAGCAGTACTTC CATSRDRVRHEQYF
TRBJ2-7 . . TRBV6-6 TGTGCCAGCAGTTCGTGGCCGAAATACGAGCAGTACTTC CASSSWPKYEQYF
TRBJ2-2 . . TRBV11-3 TGTGCCAGCAGCCGGGACCCTTTAAGAGAGCTGTTTTTT CASSRDPLRELFF
TRBJ2-7 . . TRBV4-2 TGTGCCAGCAGCCCAGTTAGAGGGACAAAGGCCTACGAGCAGTACTTC CASSPVRGTKAYEQYF
TRBJ2-2 . . TRBV29-1 TGCAGCGTTAGTCAGATGAACACCGGGGAGCTGTTTTTT CSVSQMNTGELFF
TRBJ2-3 TRBD2 once TRBV19 TGTGCCAGTAGTCCACAGCGGGGAGCCACAGATACGCAGTATTTT CASSPQRGATDTQYF
TRBJ2-1 TRBD1 . TRBV16 TGTGCCAGCAATGGACAGGGCCCAGGGAATGAGCAGTTCTTC CASNGQGPGNEQFF
TRBJ2-3 . . TRBV19 TGTGCCAGTAGTCCTCGCAGGACTAAGAACTCAGATACGCAGTATTTT CASSPRRTKNSDTQYF
TRBJ1-6 . . TRBV28 TGTGCCAGCAGTTCCTCGGGAGGCTCCTATAATTCACCCCTCCACTTT CASSSSGGSYNSPLHF
TRBJ2-7 TRBD1 . TRBV28 TGTGCCAGCAGTTTAGGGCAACAGGGGGTATCCTACGAGCAGTACTTC CASSLGQQGVSYEQYF
TRBJ2-3 . . TRBV6-5 TGTGCCAGCACCGACGGAATTACGGGGGATACGCAGTATTTT CASTDGITGDTQYF
TRBJ2-7 . once TRBV11-2 TGTGCCAGCAGCTCAAGACAGGTTCCGGGCTACGAGCAGTACTTC CASSSRQVPGYEQYF
TRBJ2-7 TRBD1 . TRBV4-1 TGCGCCAGCAGCCAACCCAGGGACAGGACCCACGAGCAGTACTTC CASSQPRDRTHEQYF
TRBJ1-5 . . TRBV19 TGTGCCAGTAGTATAGTAGGGGGGAATCAGCCCCAGCATTTT CASSIVGGNQPQHF
TRBJ2-2 TRBD1 . TRBV5-1 TGCGCCAGCAGCCCTACAGGGGGGTACACCGGGGAGCTGTTTTTT CASSPTGGYTGELFF
TRBJ2-7 TRBD1 . TRBV2 TGTGCCAGCAGCCTCGACAGGGGGCTAGGCTACGAGCAGTACTTC CASSLDRGLGYEQYF
TRBJ1-2 . . TRBV2 TGTGCCAGCAGAGGGAGCACTACAGGGCCCTATGGCTACACCTTC CASRGSTTGPYGYTF
TRBJ2-7 . . TRBV7-9 TGTGCCAGCAGATCCTTTGGGCTCCACGAGCAGTACTTC CASRSFGLHEQYF
TRBJ2-7 . once TRBV6-4 TGTGCCAGCAGCCACGGGAGTGAGCAGTACTTC CASSHGSEQYF
TRBJ1-5 . . TRBV28 TGTGCCAGCAGTGTGGGGGTCAGTAGGCCCCAGCATTTT CASSVGVSRPQHF
TRBJ1-1 TRBD1 . TRBV11-2 TGTGCCAGCAGCTGGACAGGGGGCTACGGAGCTGAAGCTTTCTTT CASSWTGGYGAEAFF
TRBJ1-2 . . TRBV25-1 TGTGCCAGCAGTGACAGAAAGGGTGGCAGCTACACCTTC CASSDRKGGSYTF
TRBJ1-1 TRBD1 . TRBV29-1 TGCATAGGACAGGGAATTATGAACACTGAAGCTTTCTTT CIGQGIMNTEAFF
TRBJ2-7 . . TRBV6-1 TGTGCCTCGAAGTGGGGCTCCTACGAGCAGTACTTC CASKWGSYEQYF